This TCR beta chain was found in a study of blood T cell repertoires in COVID-19. Study summary: Whether acute or convalescent, the COVID-19 samples came from the United States, Italy and Spain.

This CDR3 is built from 14 residues. The ends were cut back, 3 bases at V and 4 bases at J, with 12 bases in the middle. Germline V gives CDR1 MNHNS, CDR2 SASEGT. As originally analysed: Estimation of nucleated cell counts was performed using reference gene primer amplification. Libraries were prepared by immunoSEQ multiplex PCR; TCRdb keeps only in-frame clonotypes and omits some of them. D and trimming come from the DNA, and the V and J calls and clone size come from that table. The sample includes 350,000 to 450,000 clones, about nine tenths seen only once; the top ten take around 1.5%. This clonotype was sampled from a woman aged 40 to 50 with COVID-19, enrolled during active disease. The chain employs TRBV6-1 and TRBJ1-2; D is unclear. Sequencing used peripheral blood. CDR3 residues: CASSEPSRVYGYTF. CDR3 in DNA: TGTGCCAGCAGTGAGCCCTCGAGGGTCTATGGCTACACCTTC.